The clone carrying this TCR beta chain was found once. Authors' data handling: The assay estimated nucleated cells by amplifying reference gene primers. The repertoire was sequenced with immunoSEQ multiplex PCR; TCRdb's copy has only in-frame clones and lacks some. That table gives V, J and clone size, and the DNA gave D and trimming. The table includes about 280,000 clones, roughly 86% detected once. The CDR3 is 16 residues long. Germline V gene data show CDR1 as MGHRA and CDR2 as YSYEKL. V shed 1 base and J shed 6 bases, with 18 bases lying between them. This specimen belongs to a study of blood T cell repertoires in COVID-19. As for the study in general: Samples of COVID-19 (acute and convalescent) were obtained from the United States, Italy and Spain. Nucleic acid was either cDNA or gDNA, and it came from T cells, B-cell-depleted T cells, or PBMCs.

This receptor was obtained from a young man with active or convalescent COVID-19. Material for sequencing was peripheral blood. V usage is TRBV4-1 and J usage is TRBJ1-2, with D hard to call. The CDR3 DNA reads TGCGCCAGCAGCCAAGGGAATCGGGGTAGGATACATGGCTACACCTTC. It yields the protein CASSQGNRGRIHGYTF.